The next 15 T cell receptor beta chains were all read from a single sample in a study of T cell changes during pregnancy in multiple sclerosis. The data were produced by immunoSEQ multiplex PCR, yet TCRdb's version contains in-frame clones alone and is incomplete. The sample contains about 71,000 clones, around nine tenths of which appear only once. Sequencing was performed on peripheral blood, taken in the third trimester of pregnancy. These receptor sequences come from a female donor with multiple sclerosis, enrolled in a pregnancy study.

This chain links TRBV7-9 with TRBJ1-5; D might be TRBD1 (5 bases). Germline CDR1 SEHNR, CDR2 FQNEAQ (reference sequence). The ends were cut back, 3 bases at V and 5 bases at J, with 11 bases in the middle. This CDR3 comprises 14 residues. CDR3 loop: CASSLSGYDQPQHF. The DNA of the CDR3 is TGTGCCAGCAGCTTGTCAGGGTATGATCAGCCCCAGCATTTT.

The V and J genes are TRBV2 and TRBJ1-5; possibly TRBD1 for D (5 bases). In germline, CDR1 is SNHLY, CDR2 FYNNEI. This CDR3 is 16 amino acids long. Between the trimmed V and J ends, which lost 5 bases and 2 bases, there was a span of 16 bases. CDR3 region: CASSWDSGGGNQPQHF. In DNA form, the CDR3 reads TGTGCCAGCAGTTGGGACTCTGGAGGTGGCAATCAGCCCCAGCATTTT.

The chain has TRBV4-3 and TRBJ1-1; tentative D call: TRBD1 (5 bases). The CDR3 loop spans 14 amino acids. Trimming took 2 bases from V and 0 from J, leaving 7 bases between them. Per germline, CDR1 LGHNA and CDR2 YSLEER. In DNA, the CDR3 is TGCGCCAGCAGCCAAACAGGCCTGAACACTGAAGCTTTCTTT. It codes for CASSQTGLNTEAFF.

V usage is TRBV5-8 and J usage is TRBJ2-7, with D maybe TRBD2 (6 bases). V lost 4 bases and J lost 3, with 17 bases in between. The CDR3 is 15 amino acids. CDR1 SGHTS and CDR2 YDEGEE come from the germline V gene. This CDR3 reads CASSPPLAPYYEQYF. In nucleotides, the CDR3 is TGTGCCAGCAGCCCCCCCCTAGCGCCCTACTACGAGCAGTACTTC.

The J gene is TRBJ1-5, the V gene TRBV6-5; D is unresolved. The CDR3 contains 14 residues. V dropped 8 bases and J dropped 6 bases, with 17 bases sitting between them. Germline CDR1 MNHEY, CDR2 SVGAGI. In DNA, the CDR3 is TGTGCCAGCCAAACAACCCCGGGGTCTCAGCCCCAGCATTTT. It translates to CASQTTPGSQPQHF.

The chain links TRBV2 to TRBJ1-5; D unclear. CDR3 length: 13 amino acids. V was shortened by 7 bases and J by 5 bases, with 12 bases between the two germline ends. Germline CDR1 reads SNHLY; CDR2 reads FYNNEI. CDR3 nucleotide sequence: TGTGCCAGCAACGTGGAGCTACATCAGCCCCAGCATTTT. Its translation: CASNVELHQPQHF.

V usage is TRBV28 and J usage is TRBJ1-2; 10 bases line up with TRBD1. This CDR3 comprises 15 residues. The ends lost 4 bases at V and 0 bases at J; junction bases unmatched: 2. The germline V gene encodes CDR1 MDHEN and CDR2 SYDVKM. The CDR3 loop is CASSSGQGANYGYTF. The CDR3 DNA sequence: TGTGCCAGCAGTTCAGGACAGGGGGCTAACTATGGCTACACCTTC.

This chain uses TRBV11-3 with TRBJ2-6; D might be TRBD1 (6 bases). In germline, CDR1 is SGHNT, CDR2 YENEEA. This CDR3 has 15 residues. V lost 4 bases and J 2 bases, leaving 9 bases between the germline ends. The CDR3 DNA follows: TGTGCCAGCAGCTCCCGACAGGCTGGGGCCAACGTCCTGACTTTC. Residues: CASSSRQAGANVLTF.

The CDR3 here is CASSPSGTSTDTQYF. CDR3 nucleotide sequence: TGTGCCAGCAGCCCTAGCGGGACTAGCACAGATACGCAGTATTTT. The J gene is TRBJ2-3, the V gene TRBV9; 9 nucleotides line up with TRBD2. The CDR3 runs 15 residues. Germline CDR1 SGDLS, CDR2 YYNGEE. Germline trimming cut 4 bases from V and 0 bases from J; bases unmatched to any gene: 3.

This chain links TRBV5-1 with TRBJ1-2; 9 bases map to TRBD1. The CDR3 sequence is 15 residues long. Germline V gene lookup returns CDR1 SGHRS and CDR2 YFSETQ. V trimming: 3 bases; J trimming: 2 bases; junction bases outside the gene matches: 5. The DNA for the CDR3 is TGCGCCAGCAGCTCCCGGGACAGGGCAAACTATGGCTACACCTTC. Translating it yields CASSSRDRANYGYTF. The full variable domain, completed using reference TRBV5-1 and TRBJ1-2, is KAGVTQTPRYLIKTRGQQVTLSCSPISGHRSVSWYQQTPGQGLQFLFEYFSETQRNKGNFPGRFSGRQFSNSRSEMNVSTLELGDSALYLCASSSRDRANYGYTFGSGTRLTVV.

This clone showed up just once. The chain recombines TRBV11-2 with TRBJ1-4; D unclear. V gave up 4 bases and J gave up 7 bases, with 16 bases separating them. Germline V gives CDR1 SGHAT, CDR2 FQNNGV. The CDR3 covers 15 residues. CDR3 nucleotides: TGTGCCAGCAGCTCGGCCTGGGGAGGTCCTGAAAAACTGTTTTTT. Its protein product is CASSSAWGGPEKLFF.

This chain uses TRBV5-8 with TRBJ2-3; weak D call: TRBD1 (5 bases). Trimming stripped 0 bases from V and 1 base from J, with 12 bases between. Germline CDR1 reads SGHTS; CDR2 reads YDEGEE. CDR3 size: 16 residues. The CDR3 is CASSLVQGTGTDTQYF. In DNA, the CDR3 is TGTGCCAGCAGCTTGGTGCAGGGCACGGGCACAGATACGCAGTATTTT.

Comments on this clone: A read error may produce the germline difference seen at one junction end. The chain is built from TRBV7-7 and TRBJ2-3; TRBD2 agrees at 13 bases. This CDR3 is 16 amino acids long. Germline CDR1 is SSHAT and CDR2 is FNYEAQ (reference sequence). CDR3 sequence (DNA): TGTGCTAGCAGCCCAGGACTAGCGGGAGCGGCAGATACGCAGTATTTT. Protein: CASSPGLAGAADTQYF.

The genes are TRBV30 and TRBJ2-3; TRBD2 aligns across 7 bases. V lost 2 bases, J lost 2 bases, and 4 bases stayed unmatched. CDR1 is GTSNPN, CDR2 SVGIG, per germline (reference sequence). The CDR3 contains 14 residues. The CDR3 region has the DNA TGTGCCTGGAGTATGGGACTACACACAGATACGCAGTATTTT. Translation gives CAWSMGLHTDTQYF.

The chain employs TRBV10-3 and TRBJ1-4; no clear D. In germline, CDR1 is ENHRY, CDR2 SYGVKD. The CDR3 consists of 14 residues. With 4 bases removed from V and 5 bases from J, the gap between germline ends came to 11 bases. As DNA, the CDR3 is TGTGCCATCAGTGGGGCCGGAAAGAATGAAAAACTGTTTTTT. This codes for CAISGAGKNEKLFF.